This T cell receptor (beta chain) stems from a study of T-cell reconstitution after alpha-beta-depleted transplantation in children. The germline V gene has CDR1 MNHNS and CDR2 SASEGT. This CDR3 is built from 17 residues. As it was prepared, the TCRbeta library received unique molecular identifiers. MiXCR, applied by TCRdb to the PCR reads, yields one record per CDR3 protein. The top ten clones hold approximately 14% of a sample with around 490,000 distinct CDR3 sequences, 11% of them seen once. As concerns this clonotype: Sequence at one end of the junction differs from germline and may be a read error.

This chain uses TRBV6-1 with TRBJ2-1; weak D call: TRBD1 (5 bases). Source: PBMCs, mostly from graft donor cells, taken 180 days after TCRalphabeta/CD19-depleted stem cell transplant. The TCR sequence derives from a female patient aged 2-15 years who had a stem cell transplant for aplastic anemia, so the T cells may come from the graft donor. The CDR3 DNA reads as TGTGCCAGCACTGAAGCAGGGCGGATATCCTCCTACAATGAGCAGTTCTTC. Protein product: CASTEAGRISSYNEQFF.